Reported below is one T cell receptor beta chain. These data come from a study of blood T cell repertoires in COVID-19. At the level of the study: There were acute and convalescent COVID-19 samples, and they came from the United States, Italy and Spain.

Authors' analysis steps: Amplification with reference gene primers provided the estimates of nucleated cell counts. TCRdb keeps only in-frame clones here, not all; method: immunoSEQ multiplex PCR. V and J calls and clone size are copied from that table; D and trimming were computed from the DNA. The sample records 240,000 or so clones, 81% being singletons. The CDR3 length is 15 residues. V lost 7 bases, J lost 1 base, and 8 bases stayed unmatched. Germline CDR1 is MNHEY and CDR2 is SVGAGI. The clonotype originates from an elderly woman with COVID-19, enrolled during active disease. The specimen was peripheral blood. The rearrangement joins TRBV6-5 to TRBJ2-7, with 9 bases matching TRBD2. CDR3 protein: CASKASGTKSYEQYF. CDR3 coding DNA: TGTGCCAGCAAGGCTAGCGGGACCAAATCCTACGAGCAGTACTTC.